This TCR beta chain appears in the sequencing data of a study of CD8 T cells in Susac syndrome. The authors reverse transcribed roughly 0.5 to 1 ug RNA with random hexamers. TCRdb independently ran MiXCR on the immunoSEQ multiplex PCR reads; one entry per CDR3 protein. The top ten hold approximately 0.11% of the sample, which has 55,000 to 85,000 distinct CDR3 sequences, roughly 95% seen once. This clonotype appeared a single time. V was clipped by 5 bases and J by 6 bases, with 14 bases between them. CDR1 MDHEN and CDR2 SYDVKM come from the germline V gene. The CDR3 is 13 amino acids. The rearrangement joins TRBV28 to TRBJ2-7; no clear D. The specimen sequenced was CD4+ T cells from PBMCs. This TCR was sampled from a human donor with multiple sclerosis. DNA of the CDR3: TGTGCCAGCAGTCTCCCACAGATAGCCGAGCAGTACTTC. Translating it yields CASSLPQIAEQYF.